Following are 30 T cell receptor beta chains from one sample sequenced in a study of control samples from healthy donors and cancer patients. TCRdb's table, derived via immunoSEQ multiplex PCR, lists solely in-frame clones and lacks some. This sample has approximately 110,000 clones, with roughly nine tenths found just once. The sequencing input was blood. The receptors were gathered from a woman aged 18-29 years in good health.

This clone was counted only a few times. This chain links TRBV18 with TRBJ1-1; 7 positions agree with TRBD1. The CDR3 length is 14 residues. V lost 6 bases, J lost 4 bases, and 8 bases stayed unmatched. Germline loops: CDR1 KGHSH, CDR2 LQKENI. CDR3 protein: CASSQIPGGTEAFF. CDR3 nucleotide sequence: TGTGCCAGCTCGCAGATTCCAGGGGGCACTGAAGCTTTCTTT.

This sequence joins TRBV4-3 and TRBJ2-1; 10 bases are shared with TRBD1. The CDR3 has 17 residues. Trimming took 1 base from V and 8 from J; bases not matched to a gene: 11. CDR1 is LGHNA, CDR2 YSLEER, per germline. The CDR3 here is CASSQAQGTGVGDEQFF. The CDR3 region has the DNA TGCGCCAGCAGCCAAGCCCAAGGGACAGGGGTGGGAGATGAGCAGTTCTTC.

The V call is TRBV2, the J call TRBJ2-7; TRBD1 might be the D (5 bases). Per the germline V gene, CDR1 is SNHLY and CDR2 is FYNNEI. This CDR3 has 14 residues. The V end was cut by 6 bases, the J end by 4 bases, with 16 bases between. The CDR3 region has the DNA TGTGCCAGCAGCCCCACTAACACAGGTTACGAGCAGTACTTC. It translates to CASSPTNTGYEQYF.

The chain recombines TRBV10-3 with TRBJ2-7; unclear D gene. The V gene's germline CDR1 is ENHRY and CDR2 SYGVKD. CDR3 length equals 11 residues. V lost 5 bases, J lost 0 bases, and 2 bases lay in between. The CDR3 is CAISSSYEQYF. The CDR3 DNA sequence: TGTGCCATCAGTTCCTCCTACGAGCAGTACTTC.

This clone was seen only once. V gene TRBV6-1 combines with J gene TRBJ2-3; D is unclear. The germline gives CDR1 MNHNS, CDR2 SASEGT. The germline V and J ends were trimmed by 2 bases and 2 bases, with 11 bases remaining between them. This CDR3 has 15 amino acids. CDR3 nucleotide sequence: TGTGCCAGCAGTGAAATAGGCATCTTCACAGATACGCAGTATTTT. Translation gives CASSEIGIFTDTQYF.

The chain employs TRBV3-1 (or the pseudogene TRBV3-2) and TRBJ1-2; the match to TRBD1 covers 7 bases. The CDR3 runs 15 residues. Germline V gives CDR1 LGHDT, CDR2 YNNKEL (reference sequence). Trimming removed 7 bases from V and 5 bases from J; junction bases left unmatched: 13. The CDR3 nucleotides are TGTGCCAGCAATATGGGACAGACCTCTATTTATGGCTACACCTTC. Protein: CASNMGQTSIYGYTF.

The chain links TRBV27 to TRBJ1-4, with D perhaps TRBD1 (5 bases). Germline CDR1 MNHEY, CDR2 SMNVEV (reference sequence). Trimming took off 6 bases at V and 0 bases at J, with 23 bases between the two ends. The CDR3 length is 19 residues. Here the CDR3 reads CASSRPLGGVFATNEKLFF. In nucleotides, the CDR3 is TGTGCCAGCAGCCGCCCATTAGGAGGGGTCTTTGCAACTAATGAAAAACTGTTTTTT.

The gene calls are TRBV27 and TRBJ2-4; D ambiguous. The V gene lost 0 bases and the J gene lost 0 bases, with 15 bases spanning the gap. The germline CDR1 and CDR2 sequences are MNHEY and SMNVEV (reference sequence). The CDR3 covers 18 residues. The CDR3 protein is CASSLSAPSSQAKNIQYF. Written as DNA, the CDR3 is TGTGCCAGCAGTTTATCGGCCCCTTCGTCTCAAGCCAAAAACATTCAGTACTTC.

The genes are TRBV28 and TRBJ2-3; weak D call: TRBD2 (5 bases). Per germline, CDR1 MDHEN and CDR2 SYDVKM. The V and J ends lost 6 bases and 0 bases respectively, with 13 bases between them. The CDR3 is 15 residues long. CDR3 coding DNA: TGTGCCAGCAGCACGAGGGCCACTAGCACAGATACGCAGTATTTT. Its translation: CASSTRATSTDTQYF.

The chain joins TRBV5-1 to TRBJ2-7, with D perhaps TRBD1 (6 bases). Trimming cost V 0 bases and J 0 bases, with 16 bases left between them. In germline, CDR1 is SGHRS, CDR2 YFSETQ. This CDR3 has 17 residues. CDR3 loop: CASSLDLPGTLSYEQYF. CDR3 nucleotides: TGCGCCAGCAGCTTGGACCTACCCGGGACACTCTCCTACGAGCAGTACTTC.

V gene TRBV12-3 or TRBV12-4 combines with J gene TRBJ2-7, with D perhaps TRBD2 (5 bases). This CDR3 is built from 13 residues. The V end lost 3 bases, the J end lost 7 bases, and 13 bases lay between the germline ends. CDR3 sequence reads: CASSLAWRGEQYF. DNA for the CDR3: TGTGCCAGCAGTTTGGCCTGGAGAGGGGAGCAGTACTTC.

The chain employs TRBV21-1 and TRBJ2-1; the table's TRBD2 call for D was not verified on the DNA. TRBV21-1 is a known pseudogene. The length of the CDR3 is 15 residues. CDR3: CASSKRSGRYNEQFF. As DNA, the CDR3 is TGTGCCAGCAGCAAAAGGAGCGGCAGGTACAATGAGCAGTTCTTC.

This chain connects TRBV28 to TRBJ1-1; 8 nucleotides agree with TRBD1. The CDR3 extends over 13 amino acids. Looked up from germline, CDR1 is MDHEN and CDR2 is SYDVKM. Trimming removed 3 bases from V and 11 bases from J; junction bases left unmatched: 8. The CDR3 protein is CASSLTGDPGAFF. The DNA for the CDR3 is TGTGCCAGCAGTTTGACAGGGGACCCTGGGGCTTTCTTT.

V is TRBV9 and J is TRBJ2-7; 11 nucleotides agree with TRBD1. With V trimmed by 4 bases and J by 2 bases, 8 bases remained unmatched. Germline V lookup: CDR1 SGDLS, CDR2 YYNGEE. The CDR3 is 16 residues long. CDR3 sequence (DNA): TGTGCCAGCAGCCTATCACCGGGACAGGGGGCCTACGAGCAGTACTTC. Translating it yields CASSLSPGQGAYEQYF.

The genes are TRBV7-2 and TRBJ1-2, with D perhaps matching TRBD1 (5 bases). CDR1 SGHTA and CDR2 FQGNSA come from the germline V gene. The CDR3 is 14 residues long. Trimming cost V 6 bases and J 4 bases, with 15 bases left between them. CDR3 bases: TGTGCCAGCAGGTGGGGGGGAGAGGGCTATGGCTACACCTTC. Translation: CASRWGGEGYGYTF.

This chain links TRBV5-1 with TRBJ1-2; D is possibly TRBD1 (6 bases). V gave up 0 bases and J gave up 4 bases, with 25 bases separating them. This CDR3 contains 19 residues. Germline-derived CDR1 and CDR2 are SGHRS and YFSETQ. CDR3 in amino acids: CASSLEGGRVSSLIYGYTF. CDR3 DNA: TGCGCCAGCAGCTTGGAAGGGGGTAGAGTTTCGTCCCTCATCTATGGCTACACCTTC.

The V call is TRBV19, the J call TRBJ2-3, with 14 bases aligning to TRBD2. The CDR3 is 20 amino acids. V lost 3 bases, J lost 1 base, and 12 bases stayed unmatched. Germline-derived CDR1 and CDR2 are LNHDA and SQIVND (reference sequence). The CDR3 sequence is CASSITTTSGGAYRTDTQYF. The CDR3 nucleotides read TGTGCCAGTAGTATTACCACGACTAGCGGGGGGGCTTATCGCACAGATACGCAGTATTTT. The full variable domain, rest sourced from reference TRBV19 and TRBJ2-3, is DGGITQSPKYLFRKEGQNVTLSCEQNLNHDAMYWYRQDPGQGLRLIYYSQIVNDFQKGDIAEGYSVSREKKESFPLTVTSAQKNPTAFYLCASSITTTSGGAYRTDTQYFGPGTRLTVL.

CDR3 DNA: TGTGCCAGTAGTATAAATGGTGGTCAGAATCTGTTTTTT. The encoded protein is CASSINGGQNLFF. The chain recombines TRBV19 with TRBJ1-4; D is uncertain. The CDR3 sequence is 13 residues long. Trimming left V 2 bases short and J 14 bases short, with 15 bases between. Germline lookup yields CDR1 LNHDA and CDR2 SQIVND (reference sequence).

The V call is TRBV20-1, the J call TRBJ2-1; unclear D gene. This CDR3 has 11 amino acids. Germline V gene sequence: CDR1 DFQATT, CDR2 SNEGSKA (reference sequence). Trimming removed 3 bases from V and 5 bases from J, with 5 bases in between. DNA for the CDR3: TGCAGTGCTAGTCCCGACAATGAGCAGTTCTTC. Translating it yields CSASPDNEQFF.

The chain combines TRBV19 with TRBJ2-2; D unclear. Trimming shortened V by 7 bases and J by 5 bases, and 8 bases separated the two germline ends. Germline V gene data show CDR1 as LNHDA and CDR2 as SQIVND (reference sequence). This CDR3 is 12 amino acids long. The CDR3 protein is CASNGRTGELFF. The CDR3 DNA sequence: TGTGCCAGTAACGGGCGAACCGGGGAGCTGTTTTTT.

V and J are TRBV6-2 or TRBV6-3 and TRBJ1-5, with 8 bases aligning to TRBD1. The germline gives CDR1 MNHEY, CDR2 SVGEGT. This CDR3 region has 15 residues. Germline trimming cut 6 bases from V and 4 bases from J; bases unmatched to any gene: 8. CDR3 residues: CASRPDRGLNQPQHF. CDR3 nucleotide sequence: TGTGCCAGCAGACCTGACAGGGGCCTAAATCAGCCCCAGCATTTT.

The chain links TRBV4-1 to TRBJ1-1, with unresolved D. In germline, CDR1 is MGHRA, CDR2 YSYEKL. The CDR3 has 18 residues. V shed 1 base and J shed 2 bases, with 20 bases lying between them. In nucleotides, the CDR3 is TGCGCCAGCAGCCAAGGTCAAGGTACAGATAGACCAAACACTGAAGCTTTCTTT. The encoded protein is CASSQGQGTDRPNTEAFF.

The table lists this clone with a count of one. The chain uses TRBV24-1 and TRBJ2-7; D is ambiguous. Between the trimmed V and J ends, which lost 7 bases and 0 bases, there was a span of 12 bases. Germline values: CDR1 KGHDR, CDR2 SFDVKD. The CDR3 has 14 amino acids. The CDR3 bases are TGTGCCACCAGCTTAACGGGTTTCTCCTACGAGCAGTACTTC. Protein: CATSLTGFSYEQYF.

The chain couples TRBV29-1 to TRBJ1-1; tentatively, D is TRBD1 (5 bases). The CDR3 is 13 amino acids. Trimming removed 2 bases from V and 4 bases from J, with 11 bases in between. Looked up from germline, CDR1 is SQVTM and CDR2 is ANQGSEA. This chain's CDR3 is CSVEWGPGTEAFF. The DNA for the CDR3 is TGCAGCGTTGAATGGGGCCCTGGCACTGAAGCTTTCTTT.

The chain couples TRBV7-8 to TRBJ1-2; D may be TRBD1 (5 bases). Germline lookup yields CDR1 SGHVS and CDR2 FQNEAQ. V dropped 6 bases and J dropped 2 bases, with 10 bases sitting between them. This CDR3 is built from 13 residues. As DNA, the CDR3 is TGTGCCAGCAGGGGGGACTTGAACTATGGCTACACCTTC. It specifies CASRGDLNYGYTF.

This sequence joins TRBV27 and TRBJ1-5; D is unresolved. Germline V gene sequence: CDR1 MNHEY, CDR2 SMNVEV (reference sequence). The CDR3 runs to 13 residues. The germline V and J ends were trimmed by 4 bases and 5 bases, with 9 bases remaining between them. The CDR3 sequence is CASSYKGYQPQHF. The CDR3 nucleotides are TGTGCCAGCAGTTACAAAGGATATCAGCCCCAGCATTTT.

This chain joins TRBV4-3 and TRBJ1-2, with TRBD1 as a possible D gene (6 bases). CDR3 length: 13 amino acids. Germline loops: CDR1 LGHNA, CDR2 YSLEER. Trimming removed 6 bases from V and 6 bases from J, with 14 bases in between. The DNA for the CDR3 is TGCGCCAGCAGTCCGGGGGGGCTTGATGGCTACACCTTC. It encodes CASSPGGLDGYTF.

This clone was detected once. This rearrangement joins TRBV14 to TRBJ2-5; 10 bases line up with TRBD1. This CDR3 comprises 16 residues. After removal of 3 bases from V and 2 bases from J, the junction contained 6 bases not matched to a gene. Germline V gives CDR1 SGHDN, CDR2 FVKESK. CDR3 nucleotides: TGTGCCAGCAGCCACGTCCTGGGACAGGGGCAAGAGACCCAGTACTTC. It is translated as CASSHVLGQGQETQYF.

The V gene is TRBV6-5, the J gene TRBJ2-3; D is unresolved. The CDR3 covers 11 residues. V was shortened by 2 bases and J by 8 bases, with 5 bases between the two germline ends. Germline values: CDR1 MNHEY, CDR2 SVGAGI. The DNA for the CDR3 is TGTGCCAGCAGTTACAAGAGTACGCAGTATTTT. Protein product: CASSYKSTQYF.

This clone was counted a single time. This chain uses TRBV7-9 with TRBJ2-5; D not resolved. In germline, CDR1 is SEHNR, CDR2 FQNEAQ (reference sequence). V shed 5 bases and J shed 0 bases, with 13 bases lying between them. The CDR3 is 15 residues long. CDR3 nucleotide sequence: TGTGCCAGCAGCACCCCTATTCAGAACCAAGAGACCCAGTACTTC. Translated, it gives CASSTPIQNQETQYF.